The clone carrying this T cell receptor beta chain was recorded once. Authors' analysis steps: It was from reference gene primer amplification that nucleated cell counts were estimated. Profiled with immunoSEQ multiplex PCR; TCRdb holds only in-frame clones, not every one. V and J calls and clone size are given by that table; D and trimming were obtained from the DNA. The data show around 57,000 clones, around nine tenths seen once. This CDR3 spans 15 amino acids. V shed 4 bases, J shed 2 bases, and the junction held 7 bases outside the gene matches. From germline, CDR1 is MNHNY and CDR2 SVGAGI (reference sequence). This sample is drawn from a study of blood T cell repertoires in COVID-19. Study in general: The origin of the acute and convalescent COVID-19 samples was the United States, Italy and Spain. The analysed material was cDNA or gDNA that came from T cells, B-cell-depleted T cells, or PBMCs.

This sequence originates from a woman aged 80 or older with active COVID-19. The specimen sequenced was peripheral blood. V and J are TRBV6-6 and TRBJ2-5, with TRBD1 matching 7 bases. In DNA form, the CDR3 reads TGTGCCAGCAGTTGGGCTCCGGGACAGCAAGAGACCCAGTACTTC. Its protein is CASSWAPGQQETQYF.